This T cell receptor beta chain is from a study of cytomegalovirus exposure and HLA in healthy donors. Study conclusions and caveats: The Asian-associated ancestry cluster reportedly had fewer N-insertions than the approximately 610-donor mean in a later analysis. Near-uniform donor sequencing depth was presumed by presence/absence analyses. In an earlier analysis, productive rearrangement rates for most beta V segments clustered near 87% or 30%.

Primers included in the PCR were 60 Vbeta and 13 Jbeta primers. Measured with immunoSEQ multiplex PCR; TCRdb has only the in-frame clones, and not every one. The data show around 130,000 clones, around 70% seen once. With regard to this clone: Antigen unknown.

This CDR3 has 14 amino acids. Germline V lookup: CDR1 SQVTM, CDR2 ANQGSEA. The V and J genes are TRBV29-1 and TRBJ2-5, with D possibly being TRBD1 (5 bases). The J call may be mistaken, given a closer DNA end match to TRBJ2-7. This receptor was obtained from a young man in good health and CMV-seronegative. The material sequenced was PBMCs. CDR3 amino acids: CSVRQTNTFDEQYF. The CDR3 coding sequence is TGCAGCGTTAGACAGACAAACACCTTCGACGAGCAGTACTTC.